The entry below gives a single TCR beta chain sequence along with its context. Its cognate antigen is unknown. Mismatch with germline at one junction end may stem from a read error. Different DNA sequences within this sample yield the same CDR3. These data come from a study of cytomegalovirus exposure and HLA in healthy donors. About the study: Genetic ancestry analysis placed about 80% of the 398 donors that were genotyped in the Caucasian-associated cluster.

Study-wide results and caveats: Donors were assumed by presence/absence analyses to have roughly uniform sequencing depth. The likely origin of a cluster of highly shared sequence variants was a sequencing artifact. The authors enumerated some 170 TCR beta chains as linked to cytomegalovirus.

The CDR3 is 15 amino acids. The germline gives CDR1 SGHNT, CDR2 YYREEE (reference sequence). PCR amplification relied on 60 Vbeta primers (plus 13 Jbeta primers). Assay: immunoSEQ multiplex PCR; the TCRdb copy retains only in-frame clones and omits some. This table holds more than 95,000 clones, 10% found once. This chain connects TRBV5-4 to TRBJ1-1; 10 bases line up with TRBD1. This TCR derives from a middle-aged man in good health and CMV-seropositive. Sequencing input: PBMCs. The DNA of the CDR3 is TGTGCCAGCAGCCTTAGGACAGGGGGGTACACTGAGGCTTTCTTT. Translated: CASSLRTGGYTEAFF.